The 19 T cell receptor beta chains given below trace back to one sample, sequenced in a study of blood T cells in healthy people across ages. A J-beta primer mix and a sample-barcoded 5' primer were used in a second PCR of roughly 6 to 12 cycles. Each CDR3 protein gets one entry after TCRdb re-called the 5' RACE reads with MiXCR. The data show 450,000 to 650,000 distinct CDR3 sequences, with less than 25% seen just once and approximately 8.7% held by the top ten. The same data also went into a second study, on T cells of mothers and their children.

The sample comprised blood. The receptors come from a boy between 10 and 17 years old in good health.

This clonotype showed up just a few times. The chain carries TRBV14 and TRBJ2-6, with D possibly being TRBD2 (6 bases). The CDR3 is 19 residues long. Germline values: CDR1 SGHDN, CDR2 FVKESK. Trimming took 1 base from V and 3 from J, leaving 19 bases between them. CDR3 in DNA: TGTGCCAGCAGCCAAGTCCGCCCCGAGTGGGAGGTTGGGGCCAACGTCCTGACTTTC. Translated, it gives CASSQVRPEWEVGANVLTF.

J is TRBJ2-7 and V is TRBV20-1, with TRBD1 identical over 11 bases. CDR1 and CDR2 (germline): DFQATT, SNEGSKA (reference sequence). The CDR3 length is 13 residues. With 4 bases clipped from V and 6 bases from J, the junction kept 5 bases outside the gene matches. The CDR3 sequence: CSATTGTGGEQYF. For the CDR3, the DNA is TGCAGTGCTACCACCGGGACAGGGGGCGAGCAGTACTTC.

This clonotype was seen a handful of times. The chain links TRBV29-1 to TRBJ2-3, with a possible D match to TRBD1 (6 bases). V lost 4 bases and J 0 bases, leaving 8 bases between the germline ends. This CDR3 is built from 13 residues. The V gene's germline CDR1 is SQVTM and CDR2 ANQGSEA. CDR3 region: CSVGQASTDTQYF. CDR3 coding DNA: TGCAGCGTTGGACAGGCTAGCACAGATACGCAGTATTTT.

The chain combines TRBV11-2 with TRBJ1-2, with D tentatively TRBD1 (5 bases). Germline V gives CDR1 SGHAT, CDR2 FQNNGV. The CDR3 spans 14 residues. The V and J ends lost 1 base and 4 bases respectively, with 10 bases between them. The CDR3 region is CASSLGSGTYGYTF. The CDR3 DNA follows: TGTGCCAGCAGCTTAGGGTCAGGGACCTATGGCTACACCTTC.

This clonotype occurred a few times. The chain uses TRBV4-3 and TRBJ1-1; D possibly corresponds to TRBD1 (5 bases). The CDR3 is made up of 14 amino acids. CDR1 LGHNA and CDR2 YSLEER come from the germline V gene. Trimming pared 4 bases from V and 0 bases from J, leaving 9 bases between. CDR3 coding DNA: TGCGCCAGCAGCCTAGGACACTTGAACACTGAAGCTTTCTTT. Protein: CASSLGHLNTEAFF.

V and J are TRBV27 and TRBJ1-4, with TRBD1 as a possible D gene (6 bases). This CDR3 is 17 amino acids long. Trimming took 5 bases from V and 0 from J, leaving 16 bases between them. Germline assignment: CDR1 MNHEY and CDR2 SMNVEV (reference sequence). The CDR3 reads CASSQLGHPATNEKLFF. For the CDR3, the DNA is TGTGCCAGCAGTCAGTTGGGACACCCGGCAACTAATGAAAAACTGTTTTTT.

The V gene is TRBV4-3, the J gene TRBJ1-5; perhaps TRBD1 as D (5 bases). V lost 0 bases and J lost 2, with 8 bases in between. The CDR3 totals 15 residues. Germline V lookup: CDR1 LGHNA, CDR2 YSLEER. The CDR3 DNA reads TGCGCCAGCAGCCAAGAGGGGGATGGCAATCAGCCCCAGCATTTT. This translates into CASSQEGDGNQPQHF.

This clonotype has just a few counts. The chain is built from TRBV29-1 and TRBJ2-3; D not certain. Germline-derived CDR1 and CDR2 are SQVTM and ANQGSEA. The CDR3 has 13 residues. The germline V and J ends were trimmed by 8 bases and 2 bases, with 14 bases remaining between them. The CDR3 region is CSPRLVNTDTQYF. CDR3 nucleotides: TGCAGCCCTAGGCTGGTGAACACAGATACGCAGTATTTT.

The chain has TRBV3-1 and TRBJ2-7, with TRBD2 matching 10 bases. V shed 4 bases and J 12 bases; nucleotides not matched to a gene: 12. Germline CDR1 reads LGHDT; CDR2 reads YNNKEL (reference sequence). The CDR3 contains 14 residues. The CDR3 protein is CASSLGASGRSLYF. Written as DNA, the CDR3 is TGTGCCAGCAGCCTCGGGGCTAGCGGGAGAAGTCTGTACTTC.

This chain uses TRBV15 with TRBJ2-4, with 7 bases lining up with TRBD1. Germline CDR1 LNHNV, CDR2 YYDKDF (reference sequence). The trim removed 8 bases at V and 3 bases at J, leaving 7 bases unmatched. This CDR3 spans 14 amino acids. As DNA, the CDR3 is TGTGCCACCTTCTCCACAGGGGACAAAAACATTCAGTACTTC. This sequence encodes CATFSTGDKNIQYF.

This sequence joins TRBV10-2 and TRBJ2-3; D is possibly TRBD1 or TRBD2 (6 bases each). This CDR3 is 14 amino acids long. Germline assignment: CDR1 WSHSY and CDR2 SAAADI. V was pared by 8 bases and J by 4 bases, with 16 bases between. The CDR3 nucleotides are TGCGCCAGCCACCGGGGGCTATCGGCAGATACGCAGTATTTT. As protein: CASHRGLSADTQYF.

The table lists this clonotype with a few counts. The chain is built from TRBV7-9 and TRBJ1-6; no clear D. The V end was cut by 1 base, the J end by 2 bases, with 6 bases between. From germline, CDR1 is SEHNR and CDR2 FQNEAQ (reference sequence). This CDR3 contains 15 residues. CDR3 in DNA: TGTGCCAGCAGCTTAGGGCGGGCCTATAATTCACCCCTCCACTTT. It specifies CASSLGRAYNSPLHF.

This clonotype was detected ten times or more. The chain is built from TRBV29-1 and TRBJ2-5; 10 bases map to TRBD1. J gave up 5 bases and V 6 bases, and 15 bases lay outside the gene matches. Germline V gene lookup returns CDR1 SQVTM and CDR2 ANQGSEA. The CDR3 is made up of 16 amino acids. As DNA, the CDR3 is TGCAGCGTCCTCCGGGACAGGGGAATTGCGGGGGAGACCCAGTACTTC. This sequence encodes CSVLRDRGIAGETQYF.

The chain combines TRBV15 with TRBJ2-7, with TRBD2 matching 12 bases. J gave up 3 bases and V 0 bases, and 6 bases lay outside the gene matches. The germline CDR1 and CDR2 sequences are LNHNV and YYDKDF (reference sequence). The CDR3 has 17 amino acids. The CDR3 nucleotides read TGTGCCACCAGCAGAGATTCTCTAGCGGGAGGGGACTACGAGCAGTACTTC. It codes for CATSRDSLAGGDYEQYF.

This clonotype was found a few times. This chain connects TRBV4-3 to TRBJ1-2; D ambiguous. This CDR3 contains 15 residues. V lost 2 bases and J 8 bases, leaving 18 bases between the germline ends. From germline, CDR1 is LGHNA and CDR2 YSLEER. CDR3 in DNA: TGCGCCAGCAGCCAATTCTGGGGAGAGGCGTACGGCTACACCTTC. It is translated as CASSQFWGEAYGYTF.

The count of this clonotype is one. Relative to the germline gene, one junction end is altered; a read error may explain this. This sequence joins TRBV10-3 and TRBJ2-1, with D possibly called TRBD1 or TRBD2 (6 bases each). The J call may be mistaken, given a closer DNA end match to TRBJ2-5. CDR3 length equals 15 residues. Germline CDR1 reads ENHRY; CDR2 reads SYGVKD. The CDR3 spells CTISDTAKGGGTQYF. The CDR3 nucleotides read TGTACCATCAGTGATACCGCGAAAGGAGGGGGGACCCAGTACTTC.

Concerning this clonotype: The junction and the germline gene differ at one end; a read error may be behind it. CDR3 sequence (DNA): TGTGCCAGCAGTTCACAGGAGGAGGAGAACATTCAGTGCTTC. It is translated as CASSSQEEENIQCF. J is TRBJ2-4 and V is TRBV6-6; TRBD1 or TRBD2 may be the D gene (5 bases each). In germline, CDR1 is MNHNY, CDR2 SVGAGI (reference sequence). The CDR3 loop spans 14 amino acids.

The chain employs TRBV7-3 and TRBJ2-5; 7 bases map to TRBD2. The DNA end is a closer match to TRBJ2-1, so the J assignment may be wrong. The length of the CDR3 is 16 residues. Germline CDR1 reads SGHTA; CDR2 reads FQGTGA. The chain's CDR3 is CASSLMASGSYNEQFF. The CDR3 region has the DNA TGTGCCAGCAGCTTAATGGCTAGCGGTTCCTACAATGAGCAGTTCTTC.

V gene TRBV28 combines with J gene TRBJ2-7, with a weak D call TRBD1 (6 bases). Between the trimmed V and J ends, which lost 2 bases and 4 bases, there was a span of 18 bases. Germline V gene sequence: CDR1 MDHEN, CDR2 SYDVKM. The CDR3 spans 16 residues. CDR3 in amino acids: CASSLRGNRVSYEQYF. CDR3 DNA: TGTGCCAGCAGTTTAAGGGGAAACAGGGTCTCATACGAGCAGTACTTC.